This TCR delta chain was obtained from a study of gamma-delta T cells after stem cell transplantation. TCRdb re-called the RT-PCR reads through CATT. Of about 680 delta-chain clones detected, approximately 60% appear once; the ten largest clones hold more than 35%. V was shortened by 0 bases and J by 0 bases, with 19 bases between the two germline ends. The CDR3 extends over 18 amino acids. In germline, CDR1 is GEAIGNYY, CDR2 EKD. The receptor was isolated from a human donor. It is not recorded whose cells these are; they may come from a transplant donor. This chain connects TRDV2 to TRDJ1, with D unclear. Specimen: gamma-delta T cells. The CDR3 DNA reads TGTGCCTGTGACACCGTCTCCCGGGAAAAACGGGACACCGATAAACTCATCTTT. It translates to CACDTVSREKRDTDKLIF.